This is a list of T cell receptor beta chains from one sample in a study of immune evolution from preneoplasia to lung adenocarcinoma. Clones were sequenced by immunoSEQ multiplex PCR, and TCRdb holds only the in-frame ones, with some missing. The sample has about 5,700 clones; around 85% are singletons. The sample was FFPE normal lung tissue adjacent to the tumor. The receptor set was obtained from a person aged 50-75 years with lung adenocarcinoma. Both conserved end residues are part of each CDR3. A D gene is named only where the DNA matches it firmly. The size of a clone is reported for some rows only, either as once, few or many, or as a class for expanded clones.

D,size,J,V,CDR3,DNA
NA,NA,TRBJ2-6,TRBV28,CASSAQDSGANVLTF,TGTGCCAGCAGCGCTCAGGACTCTGGGGCCAACGTCCTGACTTTC
TRBD2,NA,TRBJ2-1,TRBV7-9,CASSKGLASLNEQFF,TGTGCCAGCAGCAAGGGACTAGCTTCCCTCAATGAGCAGTTCTTC
TRBD1,NA,TRBJ1-4,TRBV28,CAGRTGGEHEKLFF,TGTGCCGGACGGACAGGGGGCGAGCATGAAAAACTGTTTTTT
NA,NA,TRBJ2-2,TRBV5-1,CASSLASGDTGELFF,TGCGCCAGCAGCTTGGCATCAGGGGACACCGGGGAGCTGTTTTTT
NA,NA,TRBJ1-2,TRBV28,CASSLEGRRAYGYTF,TGTGCCAGCAGTTTGGAAGGGCGGCGTGCCTATGGCTACACCTTC
NA,NA,TRBJ2-2,TRBV4-1,CASSRFPAYTGELFF,TGCGCCAGCAGCCGCTTCCCGGCGTACACCGGGGAGCTGTTTTTT
NA,NA,TRBJ1-3,TRBV9,CASSTDGAGNTIYF,TGTGCCAGCAGTACCGATGGGGCTGGAAACACCATATATTTT
TRBD1,NA,TRBJ1-5,TRBV27,CASSRTGGGNQPQHF,TGTGCCAGCAGCCGAACAGGGGGCGGAAATCAGCCCCAGCATTTT
NA,few,TRBJ1-1,TRBV6-5,CASNGDLNTEAFF,TGTGCCAGCAATGGAGACTTGAACACTGAAGCTTTCTTT
NA,NA,TRBJ2-1,TRBV19,CASGAQNNEQFF,TGTGCCAGTGGAGCGCAGAACAATGAGCAGTTCTTC
NA,NA,TRBJ2-7,TRBV21-1,CASSKVVIAGDLLTYEQYF,TGTGCCAGCAGCAAAGTGGTAATAGCGGGTGACCTCTTAACCTACGAGCAGTACTTC
NA,NA,TRBJ1-1,TRBV6-6,CASSRGTEAFF,TGTGCCAGCAGTCGGGGCACTGAAGCTTTCTTT
NA,few,TRBJ1-4,TRBV2,CASNLWQGNEKLFF,TGTGCCAGCAATTTATGGCAGGGTAATGAAAAACTGTTTTTT
TRBD1,NA,TRBJ2-2,TRBV2,CASSVDRANTGELFF,TGTGCCAGCAGTGTCGACAGGGCCAACACCGGGGAGCTGTTTTTT
NA,few,TRBJ1-3,TRBV5-1,CASSLVQGSGNTIYF,TGCGCCAGCAGCTTGGTCCAGGGCTCGGGAAACACCATATATTTT
NA,NA,TRBJ2-5,TRBV4-1,CASSRLPRETQYF,TGCGCCAGCAGCCGCCTGCCCAGAGAGACCCAGTACTTC
TRBD2,NA,TRBJ2-2,TRBV5-6,CASSLLLAGSTGELFF,TGTGCCAGCAGCTTGTTACTAGCGGGATCAACCGGGGAGCTGTTTTTT